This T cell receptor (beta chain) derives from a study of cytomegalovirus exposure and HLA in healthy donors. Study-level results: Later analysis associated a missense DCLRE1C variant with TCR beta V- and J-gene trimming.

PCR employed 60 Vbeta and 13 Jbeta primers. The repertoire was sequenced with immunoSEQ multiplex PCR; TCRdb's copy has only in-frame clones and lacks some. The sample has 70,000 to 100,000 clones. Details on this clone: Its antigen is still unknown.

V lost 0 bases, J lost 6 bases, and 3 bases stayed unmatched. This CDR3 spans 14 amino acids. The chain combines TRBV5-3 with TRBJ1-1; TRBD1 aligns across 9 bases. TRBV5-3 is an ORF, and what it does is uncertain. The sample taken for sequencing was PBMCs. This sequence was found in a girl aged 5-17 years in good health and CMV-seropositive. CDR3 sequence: CARSLGDRVAEAFF. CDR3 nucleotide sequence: TGTGCCAGAAGCTTGGGGGACAGGGTAGCTGAAGCTTTCTTT.